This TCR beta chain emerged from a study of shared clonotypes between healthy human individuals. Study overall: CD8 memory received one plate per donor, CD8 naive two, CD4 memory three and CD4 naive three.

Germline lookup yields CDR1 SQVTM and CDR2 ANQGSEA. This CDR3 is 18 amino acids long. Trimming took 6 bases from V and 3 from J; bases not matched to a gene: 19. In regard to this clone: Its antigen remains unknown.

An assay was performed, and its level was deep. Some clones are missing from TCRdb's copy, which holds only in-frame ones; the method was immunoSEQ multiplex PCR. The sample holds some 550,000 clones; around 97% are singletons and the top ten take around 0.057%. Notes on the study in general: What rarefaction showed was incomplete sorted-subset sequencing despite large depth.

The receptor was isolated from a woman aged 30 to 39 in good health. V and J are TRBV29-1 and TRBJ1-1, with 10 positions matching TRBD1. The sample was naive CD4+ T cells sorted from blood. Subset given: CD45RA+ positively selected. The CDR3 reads CSVARDRGWESLDTEAFF. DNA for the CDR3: TGCAGCGTCGCCCGGGACAGGGGCTGGGAATCATTGGACACTGAAGCTTTCTTT.